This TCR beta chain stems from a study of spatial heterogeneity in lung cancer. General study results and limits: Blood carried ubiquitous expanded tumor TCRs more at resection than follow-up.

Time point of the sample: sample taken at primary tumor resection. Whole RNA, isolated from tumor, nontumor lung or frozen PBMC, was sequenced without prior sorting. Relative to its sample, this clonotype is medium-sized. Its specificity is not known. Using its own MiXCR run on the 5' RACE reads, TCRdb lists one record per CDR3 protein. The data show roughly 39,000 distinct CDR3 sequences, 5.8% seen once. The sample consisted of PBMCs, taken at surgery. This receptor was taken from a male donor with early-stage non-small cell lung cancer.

The CDR3 region is CASSLDMNTEAFF. CDR3 nucleotides: TGTGCCAGCAGCTTAGACATGAACACTGAAGCTTTCTTT. The V gene is TRBV7-9, the J gene TRBJ1-1; D remains ambiguous. The CDR3 consists of 13 residues. CDR1 and CDR2 (germline): SEHNR, FQNEAQ (reference sequence). Trimming cost V 1 base and J 0 bases, with 3 bases left between them.